Below are 15 T cell receptor beta chains sequenced from a single sample in a study of shared clonotypes between healthy human individuals. Generated by immunoSEQ multiplex PCR, the TCRdb table keeps only in-frame clones and is missing some. The table lists about 2.4 million clones, roughly 93% of them singletons. The sequenced sample consisted of naive CD4+ T cells from PBMCs. Subset: CD45RA+ positively selected. The receptors were gathered from a man aged 18 to 30 in good health. Some clones in this sample may be carry-over from other donors' samples.

Concerning this clone: The sample holds other DNA sequences that translate to the same CDR3. The rearrangement joins TRBV18 to TRBJ2-3; D is ambiguous. In germline, CDR1 is KGHSH, CDR2 LQKENI. V lost 1 base to trimming and J lost 5 bases, with 4 bases between them. The CDR3 loop spans 12 amino acids. DNA of the CDR3: TGTGCCAGCTCACCACTAGGAGATACGCAGTATTTT. Its protein product is CASSPLGDTQYF.

A note on this clone: The same CDR3 is also encoded by other DNA sequences in this sample. The chain joins TRBV4-2 to TRBJ2-2, with D possibly being TRBD2 (6 bases). V was clipped by 0 bases and J by 5 bases, with 7 bases between them. The CDR3 has 14 residues. The germline CDR1 and CDR2 sequences are LGHNA and YNFKEQ. The CDR3 sequence is CASSQDRGTGELFF. Here the CDR3 DNA reads TGTGCCAGCAGCCAAGATCGGGGGACCGGGGAGCTGTTTTTT.

The chain links TRBV7-3 to TRBJ1-1; D might be TRBD1 (6 bases). The CDR3 totals 13 residues. Trimming removed 5 bases from V and 6 bases from J, with 13 bases in between. Germline V lookup: CDR1 SGHTA, CDR2 FQGTGA. The CDR3 bases are TGTGCCAGCAGCCAACAACAGGGCTCTGAAGCTTTCTTT. It is translated as CASSQQQGSEAFF.

This chain connects TRBV6-1 to TRBJ1-3; D gene ambiguous. V was pared by 6 bases and J by 0 bases, with 9 bases between. Germline loops: CDR1 MNHNS, CDR2 SASEGT. The CDR3 consists of 14 residues. CDR3 loop: CASSEPFSGNTIYF. In DNA form, the CDR3 reads TGTGCCAGCAGCGAGCCTTTCTCTGGAAACACCATATATTTT.

The CDR3 reads CATSRRDRGVNYGYTF. The CDR3 nucleotides read TGTGCCACCAGCAGGCGGGACAGGGGAGTAAACTATGGCTACACCTTC. V gene TRBV15 combines with J gene TRBJ1-2, with 10 bases matching TRBD1. The germline gives CDR1 LNHNV, CDR2 YYDKDF (reference sequence). The CDR3 is made up of 16 amino acids. Losses at the gene ends were 3 bases for V and 2 bases for J; bases not matched to a gene: 6.

The V call is TRBV18, the J call TRBJ2-3; 8 positions agree with TRBD1. The germline V gene has CDR1 KGHSH and CDR2 LQKENI. V lost 1 base, J lost 0 bases, and 3 bases stayed unmatched. The CDR3 length is 16 residues. The CDR3 coding sequence is TGTGCCAGCTCACCACTTACAGGGGGGAGCACAGATACGCAGTATTTT. It codes for CASSPLTGGSTDTQYF.

The gene calls are TRBV6-5 and TRBJ2-5, with TRBD1 matching over 8 bases. The junction had 6 bases not matched to a gene; V was cut back by 4 bases and J by 5 bases. Germline assignment: CDR1 MNHEY and CDR2 SVGAGI. The CDR3 runs to 14 residues. The CDR3 here is CASSSRTGRETQYF. For the CDR3, the DNA is TGTGCCAGCAGTTCAAGGACAGGGCGGGAGACCCAGTACTTC.

This clone occurred once. V is TRBV7-3 and J is TRBJ2-1; D possibly uses TRBD1 or TRBD2 (6 bases each). Trimming shortened V by 1 base and J by 4 bases, and 11 bases separated the two germline ends. The CDR3 is 15 residues long. Germline V gene data show CDR1 as SGHTA and CDR2 as FQGTGA. CDR3 nucleotides: TGTGCCAGCAGCTTAAGGGGGGACATTTACAATGAGCAGTTCTTC. Its translation: CASSLRGDIYNEQFF.

V is TRBV20-1 and J is TRBJ2-7, with D unresolved. This CDR3 is built from 11 residues. From germline, CDR1 is DFQATT and CDR2 SNEGSKA (reference sequence). The germline V and J ends were trimmed by 0 bases and 5 bases, with 5 bases remaining between them. The CDR3 is CSARDIDEQYF. CDR3 DNA sequence: TGCAGTGCTAGAGATATAGACGAGCAGTACTTC.

This clone was recorded only once. The rearrangement uses TRBV6-1 and TRBJ2-7, with 10 bases matching TRBD1. Germline V CDR1 and CDR2: MNHNS, SASEGT. The CDR3 length is 13 residues. Unmatched junction bases numbered 9, after V lost 10 bases and J lost 6 bases. The CDR3 is CATRQGANGEQYF. The CDR3 DNA reads as TGTGCCACCCGACAGGGGGCTAATGGCGAGCAGTACTTC.

The count of this clone is one. This sequence joins TRBV11-2 and TRBJ1-1; D is unclear. The CDR3 loop spans 13 amino acids. Trimming took off 1 base at V and 4 bases at J, with 7 bases between the two ends. Germline V gene lookup returns CDR1 SGHAT and CDR2 FQNNGV. This CDR3 reads CASSLALPTEAFF. The CDR3 DNA reads TGTGCCAGCAGCTTAGCCCTCCCCACTGAAGCTTTCTTT.

The chain is built from TRBV18 and TRBJ2-7; TRBD1 agrees at 10 bases. The CDR3 is 15 amino acids. The germline V gene encodes CDR1 KGHSH and CDR2 LQKENI. J was trimmed by 7 bases and V by 1 base; bases with no gene match: 7. The CDR3 region is CASSPLGQGSGEQYF. For the CDR3, the DNA is TGTGCCAGCTCACCACTGGGACAGGGGTCGGGGGAGCAGTACTTC.

A remark on this clone: Distinct nucleotide sequences in the sample also encode this CDR3. The J gene is TRBJ2-2, the V gene TRBV7-2; tentatively, D is TRBD1 or TRBD2 (5 bases each). CDR3 size: 14 residues. Trimming stripped 1 base from V and 5 bases from J, with 8 bases between. Germline values: CDR1 SGHTA, CDR2 FQGNSA. In DNA form, the CDR3 reads TGTGCCAGCAGCTTAGGGGGACGGACCGGGGAGCTGTTTTTT. This codes for CASSLGGRTGELFF.

V and J are TRBV6-1 and TRBJ2-7; TRBD1 is a possible D gene (5 bases). The germline V gene has CDR1 MNHNS and CDR2 SASEGT. This CDR3 spans 15 amino acids. V was clipped by 2 bases and J by 3 bases, with 14 bases between them. CDR3 protein: CASSEQGSEVYEQYF. For the CDR3, the DNA is TGTGCCAGCAGTGAACAGGGCTCTGAGGTCTACGAGCAGTACTTC.

The chain recombines TRBV9 with TRBJ2-3; D is ambiguous. The CDR3 is made up of 15 amino acids. V was cut by 2 bases and J by 0 bases, with 10 bases left in between. Germline V gene lookup returns CDR1 SGDLS and CDR2 YYNGEE. CDR3 residues: CASSVTVLSTDTQYF. The CDR3 DNA sequence: TGTGCCAGCAGCGTGACGGTCCTCAGCACAGATACGCAGTATTTT.